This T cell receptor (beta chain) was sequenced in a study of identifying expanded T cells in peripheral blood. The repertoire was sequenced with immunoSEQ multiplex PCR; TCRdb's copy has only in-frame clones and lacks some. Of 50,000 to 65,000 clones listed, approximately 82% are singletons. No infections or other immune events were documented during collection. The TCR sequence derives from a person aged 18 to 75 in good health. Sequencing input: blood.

The CDR3 DNA sequence: TGTGCCAGCAGCTTAGGACAGTACACTGAAGCTTTCTTT. Translating it yields CASSLGQYTEAFF. The chain employs TRBV7-2 and TRBJ1-1; possibly TRBD1 for D (5 bases). Germline lookup yields CDR1 SGHTA and CDR2 FQGNSA. V was cut by 1 base and J by 3 bases, with 6 bases left in between. The CDR3 has 13 amino acids. Full variable domain (rest looked up from reference TRBV7-2 and TRBJ1-1): GAGVSQSPSNKVTEKGKDVELRCDPISGHTALYWYRQSLGQGLEFLIYFQGNSAPDKSGLPSDRFSAERTGGSVSTLTIQRTQQEDSAVYLCASSLGQYTEAFFGQGTRLTVV.